Detailed here is one TCR beta chain. These data originate in a study of shared clonotypes between healthy human individuals. Profiled with immunoSEQ multiplex PCR; TCRdb holds only in-frame clones, not every one. The sample records a few million clones, approximately 94% being singletons. The V segment lost 4 bases and the J segment 4 bases; nucleotides outside the gene matches: 3. The CDR3 has 15 residues. Germline V CDR1 and CDR2: SGDLS, YYNGEE. This TCR came from a man between 18 and 35 years old in good health. This rearrangement joins TRBV9 to TRBJ2-1; TRBD2 aligns across 12 bases. The material sequenced was naive CD4+ T cells sorted from blood. The subset here: CD45RA+ positively selected. CDR3 region: CASSPSGGAYNEQFF. The CDR3 DNA follows: TGTGCCAGCAGCCCTAGCGGGGGGGCTTACAATGAGCAGTTCTTC.